These 23 T cell receptor beta chains originate from one sample sequenced in a study of T-cell reconstitution after alpha-beta-depleted transplantation in children. Unique molecular identifiers were used to barcode this TCRbeta library. Via MiXCR, TCRdb re-called the PCR reads, giving one row per CDR3 protein. This sample has roughly 590,000 distinct CDR3 sequences, with 16% found just once. The sample consisted of PBMCs from the stem cell graft donor, taken from the stem cell graft. The source of these receptors is a human donor who donated a stem cell graft to a child with acute myeloid leukemia.

This clonotype has just a few counts. The chain uses TRBV4-3 and TRBJ2-2; tentatively, D is TRBD1 or TRBD2 (5 bases each). In germline, CDR1 is LGHNA, CDR2 YSLEER. Trimming took off 4 bases at V and 4 bases at J, with 13 bases between the two ends. CDR3 length: 15 residues. DNA of the CDR3: TGCGCCAGCAGCCCGAGGAGAGGGGCCACCGGGGAGCTGTTTTTT. This sequence encodes CASSPRRGATGELFF.

This clonotype was seen many times. The gene calls are TRBV29-1 and TRBJ2-5; no reliable D call. The CDR3 is 13 residues long. The V end lost 4 bases, the J end lost 5 bases, and 14 bases lay between the germline ends. Per germline, CDR1 SQVTM and CDR2 ANQGSEA. The CDR3 nucleotides read TGCAGCGTTGGCCCAGTCTTATTGGAGACCCAGTACTTC. It encodes CSVGPVLLETQYF.

The gene calls are TRBV4-1 and TRBJ2-1; tentative D call: TRBD1 (5 bases). Germline V gene lookup returns CDR1 MGHRA and CDR2 YSYEKL. Deletions cut 0 bases from V and 2 bases from J, with 11 bases between. This CDR3 spans 16 amino acids. The CDR3 protein is CASSQDRARAYNEQFF. In DNA form, the CDR3 reads TGCGCCAGCAGCCAAGATCGTGCCAGGGCCTACAATGAGCAGTTCTTC.

This clonotype was picked up many times. The chain is built from TRBV29-1 and TRBJ1-2, with D perhaps matching TRBD1 (5 bases). CDR3 length: 15 amino acids. V gave up 3 bases and J gave up 0 bases, with 14 bases separating them. CDR1 is SQVTM and CDR2 is ANQGSEA in the germline V gene. The CDR3: CSVEGSTAANYGYTF. In nucleotides, the CDR3 is TGCAGCGTTGAGGGCTCGACAGCCGCTAACTATGGCTACACCTTC.

This chain links TRBV7-8 with TRBJ2-7, with 7 nucleotides matching TRBD1. V shed 9 bases and J 3 bases; nucleotides not matched to a gene: 8. CDR3 length equals 13 residues. Germline-derived CDR1 and CDR2 are SGHVS and FQNEAQ. The CDR3 reads CASRQGVNYEQYV. In DNA, the CDR3 is TGTGCCAGTCGGCAGGGGGTCAACTACGAGCAGTACGTC.

This clonotype has ten or more counts. The genes are TRBV12-3 or TRBV12-4 and TRBJ2-3, with D perhaps matching TRBD1 or TRBD2 (5 bases each). This CDR3 region has 16 residues. Trimming removed 6 bases at V and 1 base at J, with 17 bases between. The CDR3, as DNA: TGTGCCAGCAGCTTGGGACCGCCCGGAGGCACAGATACGCAGTATTTT. It encodes CASSLGPPGGTDTQYF.

This chain joins TRBV7-2 and TRBJ2-2; possibly TRBD2 for D (6 bases). The germline V and J ends were trimmed by 5 bases and 4 bases, with 20 bases remaining between them. CDR3 length: 17 amino acids. Germline values: CDR1 SGHTA, CDR2 FQGNSA. The CDR3: CASSQLPGTLGTGELFF. CDR3 sequence (DNA): TGTGCCAGCAGCCAACTTCCCGGGACTTTGGGCACCGGGGAGCTGTTTTTT.

This clonotype occurred a few times. The chain carries TRBV7-9 and TRBJ2-7; D tentatively reads TRBD1 or TRBD2 (6 bases each). Germline V gives CDR1 SEHNR, CDR2 FQNEAQ (reference sequence). The CDR3 contains 14 residues. V was shortened by 5 bases and J by 9 bases, with 20 bases between the two germline ends. The CDR3 spells CASSLGHPKEGQYF. CDR3 coding DNA: TGTGCCAGCAGCCTGGGACACCCCAAGGAGGGGCAGTACTTC. Full variable domain (rest looked up from reference TRBV7-9 and TRBJ2-7): DTGVSQNPRHKITKRGQNVTFRCDPISEHNRLYWYRQTLGQGPEFLTYFQNEAQLEKSRLLSDRFSAERPKGSFSTLEIQRTEQGDSAMYLCASSLGHPKEGQYFGPGTRLTVT.

The chain recombines TRBV10-2 with TRBJ2-5; weak D call: TRBD1 (6 bases). V was clipped by 6 bases and J by 5 bases, with 19 bases between them. Germline CDR1 reads WSHSY; CDR2 reads SAAADI. CDR3 length: 15 residues. CDR3 sequence: CASSRDNTPGETQYF. The CDR3 DNA reads TGCGCCAGCAGCCGGGACAACACCCCTGGGGAGACCCAGTACTTC.

This clonotype was detected many times. The genes are TRBV5-6 and TRBJ2-7, with D perhaps assigned TRBD1 or TRBD2 (5 bases each). Trimming shortened V by 0 bases and J by 0 bases, and 10 bases separated the two germline ends. Germline loops: CDR1 SGHDT, CDR2 YYEEEE. This CDR3 spans 15 amino acids. For the CDR3, the DNA is TGTGCCAGCAGCTTGGGACAGCGGAGCTCCTACGAGCAGTACTTC. It codes for CASSLGQRSSYEQYF.

Points on this clonotype: This clone may be a read error of a much larger clone one base away. The chain joins TRBV12-3 or TRBV12-4 to TRBJ1-1; D gene unclear. The CDR3 sequence is 16 residues long. In DNA form, the CDR3 reads TGTGCCAGCAGTTCAATGAGGGATACAGCGAACCCTGAAGCTTTCTTT. It codes for CASSSMRDTANPEAFF.

This clonotype has just a few counts. This chain uses TRBV15 with TRBJ1-3; D is unclear. V was clipped by 5 bases and J by 1 base, with 9 bases between them. Germline CDR1 is LNHNV and CDR2 is YYDKDF (reference sequence). The CDR3 loop spans 14 amino acids. The CDR3: CATSRPRSGNTIYF. The CDR3 DNA is TGTGCCACCAGCCGGCCGAGGTCTGGAAACACCATATATTTT.

The chain is built from TRBV20-1 and TRBJ2-1, with D perhaps TRBD2 (7 bases). From germline, CDR1 is DFQATT and CDR2 SNEGSKA (reference sequence). V was pared by 5 bases and J by 4 bases, with 21 bases between. This CDR3 has 16 residues. Here the CDR3 reads CSALGGASGGYNEQFF. CDR3 nucleotides: TGCAGTGCTTTGGGGGGGGCTAGCGGAGGTTACAATGAGCAGTTCTTC.

CDR3 amino acids: CASSLDGPAGQETQYF. The CDR3 nucleotides read TGTGCCAGCAGCTTAGACGGTCCAGCCGGCCAAGAGACCCAGTACTTC. J is TRBJ2-5 and V is TRBV7-2, with unresolved D. The CDR3 loop spans 16 amino acids. Trimming shortened V by 1 base and J by 1 base, and 13 bases separated the two germline ends. CDR1 SGHTA and CDR2 FQGNSA come from the germline V gene.

This clonotype was seen repeatedly, ten times or more. The rearrangement links TRBV29-1 to TRBJ2-1; 9 bases line up with TRBD1. The germline gives CDR1 SQVTM, CDR2 ANQGSEA. This CDR3 comprises 16 residues. V shed 6 bases, J shed 2 bases, and the junction held 11 bases outside the gene matches. CDR3 coding DNA: TGCAGCGTCGCGGGACAGGGCGCCGGTACCTACAATGAGCAGTTCTTC. Residues: CSVAGQGAGTYNEQFF.

The rearrangement links TRBV5-6 to TRBJ2-2; TRBD2 aligns across 12 bases. The CDR3 runs to 18 residues. The germline V gene has CDR1 SGHDT and CDR2 YYEEEE. After removal of 3 bases from V and 0 bases from J, the junction contained 6 bases not matched to a gene. Here the CDR3 reads CASSSTTSGGTNTGELFF. The CDR3 DNA follows: TGTGCCAGCAGCTCCACGACTAGCGGGGGAACGAACACCGGGGAGCTGTTTTTT.

This clonotype has a count of ten or more. This rearrangement joins TRBV6-5 to TRBJ2-5; no reliable D call. The length of the CDR3 is 13 residues. Germline loops: CDR1 MNHEY, CDR2 SVGAGI. V lost 0 bases and J 7 bases, leaving 9 bases between the germline ends. The DNA of the CDR3 is TGTGCCAGCAGTTACTCCCCGCGCGGGACCCAGTACTTC. As protein: CASSYSPRGTQYF.

The chain recombines TRBV5-1 with TRBJ1-1, with TRBD1 as a possible D gene (5 bases). CDR1 and CDR2 (germline): SGHRS, YFSETQ. There are 16 residues in the CDR3. The germline V and J ends were trimmed by 0 bases and 4 bases, with 16 bases remaining between them. The CDR3 here is CASSLVPQGSVTEAFF. In DNA, the CDR3 is TGCGCCAGCAGCTTGGTCCCTCAGGGATCTGTCACTGAAGCTTTCTTT.

This chain uses TRBV29-1 with TRBJ1-1; D remains ambiguous. Trimming stripped 3 bases from V and 0 bases from J, with 11 bases between. Germline V gene data show CDR1 as SQVTM and CDR2 as ANQGSEA. CDR3 length: 14 amino acids. The CDR3 nucleotides read TGCAGCGTTGATAGGACCGGGTTGAACACTGAAGCTTTCTTT. Translating it yields CSVDRTGLNTEAFF.

The genes are TRBV4-1 and TRBJ2-1; TRBD1 agrees at 10 bases. Germline-derived CDR1 and CDR2 are MGHRA and YSYEKL. This CDR3 has 14 residues. Losses at the gene ends were 0 bases for V and 8 bases for J; bases not matched to a gene: 1. As DNA, the CDR3 is TGCGCCAGCAGCCAAGAGGACAGGGGGGATGAGCAGTTCTTC. Its protein product is CASSQEDRGDEQFF.

This chain joins TRBV5-1 and TRBJ2-3; D is ambiguous. The CDR3 is made up of 15 amino acids. Trimming cost V 0 bases and J 1 base, with 9 bases left between them. CDR1 is SGHRS and CDR2 is YFSETQ in the germline V gene. The CDR3 reads CASSLDARGTDTQYF. CDR3 in DNA: TGCGCCAGCAGCTTGGACGCTAGGGGCACAGATACGCAGTATTTT.

This clonotype appeared many times. V usage is TRBV29-1 and J usage is TRBJ1-2; D uncertain. Germline CDR1 reads SQVTM; CDR2 reads ANQGSEA. This CDR3 comprises 11 residues. The V end lost 3 bases, the J end lost 4 bases, and 6 bases lay between the germline ends. CDR3 loop: CSVDRVYGYTF. The CDR3 coding sequence is TGCAGCGTTGATAGGGTCTATGGCTACACCTTC.

This clonotype was seen only a few times. The chain has TRBV7-3 and TRBJ1-1; D perhaps matches TRBD1 (5 bases). Germline values: CDR1 SGHTA, CDR2 FQGTGA. Trimming stripped 5 bases from V and 0 bases from J, with 10 bases between. The CDR3 sequence is 14 residues long. The CDR3, as DNA: TGTGCCAGCAGCCCGGGGGAAATGAACACTGAAGCTTTCTTT. This gives the protein CASSPGEMNTEAFF.